A single sample gave rise to the 18 T cell receptor beta chains below, sequenced in a study of T cell repertoires in cytomegalovirus infection. TCRdb reanalysed the reads using MiXCR and keeps one entry per CDR3 protein. Here the sample spans 450,000 to 600,000 distinct CDR3 sequences, under 45% being singletons. No antigens are known for them. Sequenced here: cultured PBMCs, sampled from culture after CMV antigen stimulation. Every receptor here comes from a human donor in good health (CMV status not recorded). Some clones in this sample may be carry-over from other donors' samples.

This clonotype was detected only a few times. The chain joins TRBV6-5 to TRBJ2-7; D unclear. V was clipped by 0 bases and J by 0 bases, with 12 bases between them. CDR1 is MNHEY and CDR2 is SVGAGI in the germline V gene. The CDR3 loop spans 16 amino acids. The CDR3 nucleotides are TGTGCCAGCAGTTACTCCCTCGGTATACGCTCCTACGAGCAGTACTTC. Amino acids: CASSYSLGIRSYEQYF.

This clonotype showed up just a few times. The chain employs TRBV10-3 and TRBJ2-5; TRBD1 matches at 12 bases. After removal of 0 bases from V and 0 bases from J, the junction contained 5 bases not matched to a gene. CDR3 length: 18 residues. CDR1 is ENHRY and CDR2 is SYGVKD in the germline V gene. The CDR3 region has the DNA TGTGCCATCAGTGAGTCAGGGACAGGGGGCCAGTACCAAGAGACCCAGTACTTC. It yields the protein CAISESGTGGQYQETQYF.

This clonotype came up a few times. The chain couples TRBV12-3 or TRBV12-4 to TRBJ2-1; the D is unclear. This CDR3 is built from 13 residues. V was pared by 7 bases and J by 3 bases, with 10 bases between. CDR3 nucleotides: TGTGCCAGCACCCTCTCCGGCTACAATGAGCAGTTCTTC. Its translation: CASTLSGYNEQFF.

The rearrangement uses TRBV11-2 and TRBJ2-2; a possible D gene is TRBD1 (5 bases). Trimming shortened V by 6 bases and J by 3 bases, and 11 bases separated the two germline ends. Germline values: CDR1 SGHAT, CDR2 FQNNGV. CDR3 size: 14 residues. In DNA form, the CDR3 reads TGTGCCAGCAGGCACCGGACATACACCGGGGAGCTGTTTTTT. Translation gives CASRHRTYTGELFF.

This chain joins TRBV12-3 or TRBV12-4 and TRBJ2-1; a possible D gene is TRBD2 (5 bases). V was pared by 1 base and J by 9 bases, with 10 bases between. This CDR3 has 13 amino acids. The CDR3 nucleotides are TGTGCCAGCAGTTTAGGGGTAGCGATTGAGCAGTTCTTC. Its translation: CASSLGVAIEQFF.

The gene calls are TRBV7-2 and TRBJ2-1; D ambiguous. The V end lost 5 bases, the J end lost 3 bases, and 14 bases lay between the germline ends. From germline, CDR1 is SGHTA and CDR2 FQGNSA. The length of the CDR3 is 15 residues. The CDR3 is CASSPAARLYNEQFF. The CDR3, as DNA: TGTGCCAGCAGCCCTGCCGCGCGCCTCTACAATGAGCAGTTCTTC.

In its sample, this clonotype was seen a few times. The J gene is TRBJ2-1, the V gene TRBV11-2; D gene ambiguous. V lost 6 bases and J lost 10, with 13 bases in between. The CDR3 contains 12 residues. Germline lookup yields CDR1 SGHAT and CDR2 FQNNGV. The CDR3 loop is CASSYPLPEQFF. For the CDR3, the DNA is TGTGCCAGCAGTTACCCGCTACCAGAGCAGTTCTTC. Drawing the rest from reference TRBV11-2 and TRBJ2-1, the complete variable domain is EAGVAQSPRYKIIEKRQSVAFWCNPISGHATLYWYQQILGQGPKLLIQFQNNGVVDDSQLPKDRFSAERLKGVDSTLKIQPAKLEDSAVYLCASSYPLPEQFFGPGTRLTVL.

The table lists this clonotype with a few counts. The chain is built from TRBV5-1 and TRBJ1-1, with 7 nucleotides matching TRBD1. Germline-derived CDR1 and CDR2 are SGHRS and YFSETQ. The junction had 8 bases not matched to a gene; V was cut back by 4 bases and J by 2 bases. CDR3 length: 15 amino acids. For the CDR3, the DNA is TGCGCCAGCAGCGATCGGGGACAGCACAACACTGAAGCTTTCTTT. Translating gives CASSDRGQHNTEAFF.

This rearrangement joins TRBV19 to TRBJ2-7; 8 bases map to TRBD2. Germline loops: CDR1 LNHDA, CDR2 SQIVND (reference sequence). V lost 3 bases to trimming and J lost 5 bases; unmatched junction nucleotides: 9. CDR3 length: 15 amino acids. CDR3: CASSIREGFPNEQYF. In DNA form, the CDR3 reads TGTGCCAGTAGTATCCGGGAGGGCTTTCCGAACGAGCAGTACTTC.

This clonotype has only a few counts. The V gene is TRBV12-3 or TRBV12-4, the J gene TRBJ1-3, with 7 bases aligning to TRBD1. The CDR3 has 16 amino acids. V dropped 6 bases and J dropped 1; count of bases not matched to a gene: 9. CDR3 sequence reads: CASSLTSTGSGNTIYF. The DNA for the CDR3 is TGTGCCAGCAGCCTCACCTCGACAGGGTCTGGAAACACCATATATTTT.

The chain links TRBV20-1 to TRBJ2-7, with 7 bases matching TRBD1. Germline lookup yields CDR1 DFQATT and CDR2 SNEGSKA (reference sequence). V shed 3 bases, J shed 4 bases, and the junction held 6 bases outside the gene matches. There are 13 residues in the CDR3. CDR3 in DNA: TGCAGTGCTAGCGGACAGGCCGAGTACGAGCAGTACTTC. Amino acid sequence: CSASGQAEYEQYF.

The chain is built from TRBV7-2 and TRBJ2-2, with TRBD2 as a possible D gene (6 bases). Trimming pared 8 bases from V and 7 bases from J, leaving 20 bases between. The CDR3 contains 15 residues. Germline V gene data show CDR1 as SGHTA and CDR2 as FQGNSA. CDR3 sequence (DNA): TGTGCCAGCGCTCAAGGATTGGGGAGGAGCGGGGAGCTGTTTTTT. Protein product: CASAQGLGRSGELFF.

CDR3: CASRPTGTRNYNEQFF. The DNA of the CDR3 is TGTGCCAGCAGACCCACCGGGACTAGAAATTACAATGAGCAGTTCTTC. V gene TRBV7-2 combines with J gene TRBJ2-1, with 8 bases lining up with TRBD2. V shed 6 bases and J 4 bases; nucleotides not matched to a gene: 11. CDR3 length equals 16 residues. Germline V gene lookup returns CDR1 SGHTA and CDR2 FQGNSA. Variable domain in full (rest from reference TRBV7-2 and TRBJ2-1): GAGVSQSPSNKVTEKGKDVELRCDPISGHTALYWYRQSLGQGLEFLIYFQGNSAPDKSGLPSDRFSAERTGGSVSTLTIQRTQQEDSAVYLCASRPTGTRNYNEQFFGPGTRLTVL.

This clonotype was seen only a few times. The chain combines TRBV7-9 with TRBJ2-2; D gene ambiguous. CDR1 and CDR2 (germline): SEHNR, FQNEAQ (reference sequence). V was pared by 1 base and J by 1 base, with 10 bases between. There are 16 residues in the CDR3. As DNA, the CDR3 is TGTGCCAGCAGCTTAGTGACCAGCCAGAACACCGGGGAGCTGTTTTTT. As protein: CASSLVTSQNTGELFF.

The rearrangement links TRBV7-2 to TRBJ2-7; D gene uncertain. CDR3 length equals 11 residues. Germline V lookup: CDR1 SGHTA, CDR2 FQGNSA. V lost 4 bases and J lost 6, with 7 bases in between. CDR3 nucleotide sequence: TGTGCCAGCAGCTATCTGGGCGAGCAGTACTTC. This sequence encodes CASSYLGEQYF.

CDR3 sequence reads: CASSPQEVGNMYEQYF. CDR3 DNA: TGTGCCAGCTCACCACAGGAGGTTGGGAATATGTACGAGCAGTACTTC. V usage is TRBV18 and J usage is TRBJ2-7; maybe TRBD2 (5 bases). Germline lookup yields CDR1 KGHSH and CDR2 LQKENI. Between the trimmed V and J ends, which lost 1 base and 4 bases, there was a span of 17 bases. This CDR3 is 16 amino acids long.

V is TRBV6-6 and J is TRBJ1-2, with 12 bases identical to TRBD1. The junction had 10 bases not matched to a gene; V was cut back by 6 bases and J by 2 bases. The germline gives CDR1 MNHNY, CDR2 SVGAGI (reference sequence). The CDR3 covers 17 residues. In nucleotides, the CDR3 is TGTGCCAGCAGGGGAGGGGACAGGGGGCTTAAGAACTATGGCTACACCTTC. As protein: CASRGGDRGLKNYGYTF.

J is TRBJ2-7 and V is TRBV7-6; 8 nucleotides line up with TRBD1. Germline CDR1 and CDR2: SGHVS and FNYEAQ. Unmatched junction bases numbered 7, after V lost 2 bases and J lost 4 bases. This CDR3 spans 15 amino acids. The CDR3 nucleotides read TGTGCCAGCAGCTTATTGGCAGGGGGCCCATACGAGCAGTACTTC. Encoded protein: CASSLLAGGPYEQYF.